This T cell receptor (beta chain) was documented in a study of blood T cell repertoires in COVID-19. Study in general: Samples taken during acute and convalescent COVID-19 were collected in the United States, Italy and Spain. Sources were T cells, B-cell-depleted T cells, or PBMCs; the material itself was cDNA or gDNA.

The authors' processing: Amplification with reference gene primers provided the estimates of nucleated cell counts. TCRdb's table, derived via immunoSEQ multiplex PCR, lists solely in-frame clones and lacks some. From that table come the V and J calls and clone size; the DNA was used to work out D and trimming. The sample includes about 120,000 clones, over 75% of them seen just once. This clone was seen a few times. Per the germline V gene, CDR1 is SEHNR and CDR2 is FQNEAQ (reference sequence). V was clipped by 4 bases and J by 5 bases; unmatched bases: 6. The CDR3 runs to 15 residues. Sequenced: peripheral blood. The chain has TRBV7-9 and TRBJ2-7, with 12 nucleotides matching TRBD1. The receptor comes from a man between 60 and 70 years old with active or convalescent COVID-19. CDR3 nucleotides: TGTGCCAGCAGCTCGACCGGGACAGGGGGCGACGAGCAGTACTTC. Residues: CASSSTGTGGDEQYF.